These 19 T cell receptor beta chains came from one sample sequenced in a study of cytomegalovirus exposure and HLA in healthy donors. The study ran its PCR with 60 Vbeta and 13 Jbeta primers. Libraries were prepared by immunoSEQ multiplex PCR; TCRdb keeps only in-frame clonotypes and omits some of them. Of tens of thousands of clones listed, more than 60% are singletons. Sequenced material: PBMCs. These receptors originate from a middle-aged woman in good health and CMV-seropositive.

V usage is TRBV7-3 and J usage is TRBJ1-4; D possibly corresponds to TRBD1 (5 bases). With 4 bases removed from V and 8 bases from J, the gap between germline ends came to 23 bases. Germline-derived CDR1 and CDR2 are SGHTA and FQGTGA. The CDR3 is 17 residues long. CDR3 DNA sequence: TGTGCCAGCAGCTCCGCGCCTCCAGGGTCAGTAGAAGAAAAACTGTTTTTT. Its translation: CASSSAPPGSVEEKLFF.

This clone has just one count. The V gene is TRBV28, the J gene TRBJ1-3; maybe TRBD1 (5 bases). This CDR3 contains 15 residues. The V end was cut by 4 bases, the J end by 2 bases, with 12 bases between. Germline V gene lookup returns CDR1 MDHEN and CDR2 SYDVKM. The CDR3 nucleotides read TGTGCCAGCAGTTCCGTTGGAGGGGCTGGAAACACCATATATTTT. This codes for CASSSVGGAGNTIYF. The full variable domain, rest sourced from reference TRBV28 and TRBJ1-3, is DVKVTQSSRYLVKRTGEKVFLECVQDMDHENMFWYRQDPGLGLRLIYFSYDVKMKEKGDIPEGYSVSREKKERFSLILESASTNQTSMYLCASSSVGGAGNTIYFGEGSWLTVV.

With respect to this clone: One junction end does not reproduce the germline sequence, and a read error may be involved. The gene calls are TRBV7-9 and TRBJ1-4, with D perhaps matching TRBD1 (5 bases). The CDR3 consists of 15 residues. The germline V gene has CDR1 SEHNR and CDR2 FQNEAQ (reference sequence). CDR3 region: CSSSLGMKGNEKLFF. The CDR3 DNA is TGTTCCAGCAGCCTTGGGATGAAGGGGAATGAAAAACTGTTTTTT. Drawing the rest from reference TRBV7-9 and TRBJ1-4, the complete variable domain is DTGVSQNPRHKITKRGQNVTFRCDPISEHNRLYWYRQTLGQGPEFLTYFQNEAQLEKSRLLSDRFSAERPKGSFSTLEIQRTEQGDSAMYLCSSSLGMKGNEKLFFGSGTQLSVL.

This clone showed up just a few times. The chain is built from TRBV7-3 and TRBJ2-3, with a weak D call TRBD2 (5 bases). V gave up 4 bases and J gave up 4 bases, with 12 bases separating them. Germline loops: CDR1 SGHTA, CDR2 FQGTGA. The CDR3 runs 14 residues. CDR3 in amino acids: CASSSSFGADTQYF. DNA for the CDR3: TGTGCCAGCAGCTCCTCGTTCGGGGCAGATACGCAGTATTTT.

This clone was picked up a small number of times. The chain has TRBV6-6 and TRBJ2-7, with D tentatively TRBD2 (5 bases). Germline values: CDR1 MNHNY, CDR2 SVGAGI (reference sequence). Between the trimmed V and J ends, which lost 6 bases and 3 bases, there was a span of 12 bases. This CDR3 contains 13 residues. The CDR3 DNA follows: TGTGCCAGCAGATACGGACTCAACTACGAGCAGTACTTC. It codes for CASRYGLNYEQYF.

This clone has just a few counts. J is TRBJ2-5 and V is TRBV5-6, with 7 nucleotides matching TRBD2. J gave up 4 bases and V 3 bases, and 6 bases lay outside the gene matches. The germline V gene has CDR1 SGHDT and CDR2 YYEEEE. The CDR3 consists of 14 residues. The CDR3 loop is CASSSTGEGETQYF. The CDR3 DNA follows: TGTGCCAGCAGCTCCACGGGGGAGGGAGAGACCCAGTACTTC.

This chain connects TRBV7-9 to TRBJ1-5, with D unclear. The CDR3 totals 12 residues. V lost 5 bases and J 4 bases, leaving 6 bases between the germline ends. CDR1 and CDR2 from the germline V gene are SEHNR and FQNEAQ (reference sequence). CDR3: CASSLNNQPQHF. CDR3 sequence (DNA): TGTGCCAGCAGCCTAAATAATCAGCCCCAGCATTTT. The variable domain in full, completed from reference TRBV7-9 and TRBJ1-5, reads DTGVSQNPRHKITKRGQNVTFRCDPISEHNRLYWYRQTLGQGPEFLTYFQNEAQLEKSRLLSDRFSAERPKGSFSTLEIQRTEQGDSAMYLCASSLNNQPQHFGDGTRLSIL.

This chain links TRBV28 with TRBJ2-7; TRBD2 aligns across 11 bases. CDR3 size: 14 residues. Looked up from germline, CDR1 is MDHEN and CDR2 is SYDVKM. V dropped 8 bases and J dropped 9; count of bases not matched to a gene: 12. As DNA, the CDR3 is TGTGCCAGCGGTCTAGCGGGGGGACCTAATGGGCAGTACTTC. Its translation: CASGLAGGPNGQYF.

This clone was recorded a few times. The chain links TRBV5-1 to TRBJ1-2, with D hard to call. The CDR3 is made up of 13 amino acids. V lost 1 base to trimming and J lost 0 bases, with 4 bases between them. Germline V gene lookup returns CDR1 SGHRS and CDR2 YFSETQ. The CDR3 sequence is CASSLSSNYGYTF. CDR3 in DNA: TGCGCCAGCAGCTTGTCATCTAACTATGGCTACACCTTC.

This clone was found a few times. The chain is built from TRBV5-8 and TRBJ1-5; D gene uncertain. This CDR3 is built from 15 residues. V dropped 2 bases and J dropped 0 bases, with 9 bases sitting between them. Per germline, CDR1 SGHTS and CDR2 YDEGEE. CDR3 DNA sequence: TGTGCCAGCAGCTTCGTGCAGAATAGCAATCAGCCCCAGCATTTT. Translated, it gives CASSFVQNSNQPQHF.

The chain couples TRBV5-1 to TRBJ1-3; D unresolved. CDR1 is SGHRS, CDR2 YFSETQ, per germline. Trimming removed 2 bases from V and 0 bases from J, with 3 bases in between. The CDR3 runs to 13 residues. CDR3 sequence reads: CASSFGSGNTIYF. In DNA form, the CDR3 reads TGCGCCAGCAGCTTCGGCTCTGGAAACACCATATATTTT. Using reference TRBV5-1 and TRBJ1-3 for the parts outside the CDR3, the full variable domain is KAGVTQTPRYLIKTRGQQVTLSCSPISGHRSVSWYQQTPGQGLQFLFEYFSETQRNKGNFPGRFSGRQFSNSRSEMNVSTLELGDSALYLCASSFGSGNTIYFGEGSWLTVV.

The chain employs TRBV6-5 and TRBJ1-1; 8 bases match TRBD1. From germline, CDR1 is MNHEY and CDR2 SVGAGI. Losses at the gene ends were 3 bases for V and 1 base for J; bases not matched to a gene: 1. This CDR3 spans 14 amino acids. CDR3 residues: CASSYGTGNTEAFF. In nucleotides, the CDR3 is TGTGCCAGCAGTTATGGGACAGGGAACACTGAAGCTTTCTTT.

The V call is TRBV5-6, the J call TRBJ2-3; D remains unclear. CDR1 SGHDT and CDR2 YYEEEE come from the germline V gene. The CDR3 has 14 amino acids. V shed 0 bases and J shed 0 bases, with 5 bases lying between them. CDR3 coding DNA: TGTGCCAGCAGCTTGGCTCTTAGCACAGATACGCAGTATTTT. It is translated as CASSLALSTDTQYF.

The chain carries TRBV6-5 and TRBJ2-1, with TRBD1 identical over 8 bases. V lost 6 bases and J lost 8; bases outside the gene matches: 12. Germline values: CDR1 MNHEY, CDR2 SVGAGI. The CDR3 covers 15 residues. The CDR3 here is CASRTLGQGLYEQFF. Written as DNA, the CDR3 is TGTGCCAGCAGAACCCTCGGACAGGGCTTGTATGAGCAGTTCTTC.

The chain employs TRBV19 and TRBJ2-1, with D possibly being TRBD2 (6 bases). Trimming shortened V by 5 bases and J by 15 bases, and 20 bases separated the two germline ends. CDR3 length equals 13 residues. Germline CDR1 reads LNHDA; CDR2 reads SQIVND (reference sequence). DNA of the CDR3: TGTGCCAGTAGTTCCGGGACTTATAAAGTACGGTTCTTC. Protein: CASSSGTYKVRFF.

The V gene is TRBV5-1, the J gene TRBJ2-3; TRBD2 matches at 10 bases. J gave up 6 bases and V 4 bases, and 11 bases lay outside the gene matches. The length of the CDR3 is 16 residues. The germline V gene encodes CDR1 SGHRS and CDR2 YFSETQ. The CDR3 DNA sequence: TGCGCCAGCAGCCAAACTAGCGGGGCGAGGGGGGATACGCAGTATTTT. Translation: CASSQTSGARGDTQYF.

This clone was found a few times. This chain links TRBV15 with TRBJ1-5; perhaps TRBD1 as D (6 bases). With 4 bases removed from V and 11 bases from J, the gap between germline ends came to 15 bases. The germline gives CDR1 LNHNV, CDR2 YYDKDF (reference sequence). CDR3 size: 13 residues. CDR3 in amino acids: CATSTGGRSAQHF. DNA for the CDR3: TGTGCCACCAGCACGGGGGGCCGTAGTGCCCAGCATTTT.

The CDR3, as DNA: TGTGCCAGCAGCGCGGGCCCGACTGAAGCTTTCTTT. It codes for CASSAGPTEAFF. V gene TRBV7-8 combines with J gene TRBJ1-1; D uncertain. V lost 5 bases, J lost 5 bases, and 9 bases lay in between. Germline V gives CDR1 SGHVS, CDR2 FQNEAQ. This CDR3 region has 12 residues.

V gene TRBV7-3 combines with J gene TRBJ1-1; 7 bases agree with TRBD1. This CDR3 has 13 amino acids. Germline V CDR1 and CDR2: SGHTA, FQGTGA. V lost 3 bases, J lost 3 bases, and 1 base stayed unmatched. Written as DNA, the CDR3 is TGTGCCAGCAGCTTGACAGGGTACACTGAAGCTTTCTTT. As protein: CASSLTGYTEAFF. Filled out from reference TRBV7-3 and TRBJ1-1, the complete variable domain reads GAGVSQTPSNKVTEKGKYVELRCDPISGHTALYWYRQSLGQGPEFLIYFQGTGAADDSGLPNDRFFAVRPEGSVSTLKIQRTERGDSAVYLCASSLTGYTEAFFGQGTRLTVV.